This TCR beta chain was observed in a study of control samples from healthy donors and cancer patients. Germline lookup yields CDR1 SGHTA and CDR2 FQGNSA. The CDR3 is 14 amino acids. V dropped 3 bases and J dropped 5 bases, with 13 bases sitting between them. Repertoires were generated with immunoSEQ multiplex PCR, while TCRdb's copy carries only in-frame clones and drops some. This table holds roughly 130,000 clones, roughly 92% found once. The sequence was collected from a man aged 25 to 40 in good health. The chain has TRBV7-2 and TRBJ1-1; a possible D gene is TRBD1 (6 bases). Sample: blood. The CDR3: CASSFTGRGTEAFF. CDR3 nucleotides: TGTGCCAGCAGCTTTACCGGGAGGGGGACTGAAGCTTTCTTT.